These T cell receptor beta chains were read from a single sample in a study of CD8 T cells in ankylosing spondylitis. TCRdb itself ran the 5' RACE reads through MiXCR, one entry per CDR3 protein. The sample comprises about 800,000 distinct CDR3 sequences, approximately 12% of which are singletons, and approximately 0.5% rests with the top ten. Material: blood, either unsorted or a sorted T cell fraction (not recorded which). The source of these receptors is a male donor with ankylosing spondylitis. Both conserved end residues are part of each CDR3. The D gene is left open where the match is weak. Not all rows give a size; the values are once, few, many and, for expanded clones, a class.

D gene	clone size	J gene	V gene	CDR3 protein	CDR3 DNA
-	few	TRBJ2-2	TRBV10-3	CAISERGISGELFF	TGTGCCATCAGTGAGCGGGGGATCAGCGGGGAGCTGTTTTTT
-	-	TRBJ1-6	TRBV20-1	CSASRQFYNSPLHF	TGCAGTGCTAGCCGACAGTTCTATAATTCGCCCCTCCACTTT
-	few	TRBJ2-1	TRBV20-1	CSACPVDNEQFF	TGCAGTGCTTGCCCGGTCGACAATGAGCAGTTCTTC
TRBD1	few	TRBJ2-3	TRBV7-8	CASSLRGLVTDTQYF	TGTGCCAGCAGCTTAAGGGGGCTGGTCACAGATACGCAGTATTTT
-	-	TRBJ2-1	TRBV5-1	CASSFDAPSSYNEQFF	TGCGCCAGCAGCTTCGACGCGCCGAGCTCCTACAATGAGCAGTTCTTC
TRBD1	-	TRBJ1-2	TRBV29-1	CSVAGTGNYGYTF	TGCAGCGTGGCCGGGACAGGGAACTATGGCTACACCTTC
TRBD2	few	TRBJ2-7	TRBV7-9	CASSSRLAGVEQYF	TGTGCCAGCAGCTCCCGACTAGCGGGAGTCGAGCAGTACTTC
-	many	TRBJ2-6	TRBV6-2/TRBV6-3	CASSNAGHKERGANVLTF	TGTGCCAGCAGTAACGCCGGACACAAAGAAAGAGGGGCCAACGTCCTGACTTTC
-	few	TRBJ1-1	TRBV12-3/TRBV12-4	CASSLIFGVRETEAFF	TGTGCCAGCAGTTTGATTTTCGGGGTTCGGGAGACTGAAGCTTTCTTT
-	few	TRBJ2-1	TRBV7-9	CASSLAGGSNEQFF	TGTGCCAGCAGCTTAGCGGGGGGTTCGAATGAGCAGTTCTTC
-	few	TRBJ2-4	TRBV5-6	CASSLGPAQYF	TGTGCCAGCAGCTTGGGTCCGGCCCAGTACTTC